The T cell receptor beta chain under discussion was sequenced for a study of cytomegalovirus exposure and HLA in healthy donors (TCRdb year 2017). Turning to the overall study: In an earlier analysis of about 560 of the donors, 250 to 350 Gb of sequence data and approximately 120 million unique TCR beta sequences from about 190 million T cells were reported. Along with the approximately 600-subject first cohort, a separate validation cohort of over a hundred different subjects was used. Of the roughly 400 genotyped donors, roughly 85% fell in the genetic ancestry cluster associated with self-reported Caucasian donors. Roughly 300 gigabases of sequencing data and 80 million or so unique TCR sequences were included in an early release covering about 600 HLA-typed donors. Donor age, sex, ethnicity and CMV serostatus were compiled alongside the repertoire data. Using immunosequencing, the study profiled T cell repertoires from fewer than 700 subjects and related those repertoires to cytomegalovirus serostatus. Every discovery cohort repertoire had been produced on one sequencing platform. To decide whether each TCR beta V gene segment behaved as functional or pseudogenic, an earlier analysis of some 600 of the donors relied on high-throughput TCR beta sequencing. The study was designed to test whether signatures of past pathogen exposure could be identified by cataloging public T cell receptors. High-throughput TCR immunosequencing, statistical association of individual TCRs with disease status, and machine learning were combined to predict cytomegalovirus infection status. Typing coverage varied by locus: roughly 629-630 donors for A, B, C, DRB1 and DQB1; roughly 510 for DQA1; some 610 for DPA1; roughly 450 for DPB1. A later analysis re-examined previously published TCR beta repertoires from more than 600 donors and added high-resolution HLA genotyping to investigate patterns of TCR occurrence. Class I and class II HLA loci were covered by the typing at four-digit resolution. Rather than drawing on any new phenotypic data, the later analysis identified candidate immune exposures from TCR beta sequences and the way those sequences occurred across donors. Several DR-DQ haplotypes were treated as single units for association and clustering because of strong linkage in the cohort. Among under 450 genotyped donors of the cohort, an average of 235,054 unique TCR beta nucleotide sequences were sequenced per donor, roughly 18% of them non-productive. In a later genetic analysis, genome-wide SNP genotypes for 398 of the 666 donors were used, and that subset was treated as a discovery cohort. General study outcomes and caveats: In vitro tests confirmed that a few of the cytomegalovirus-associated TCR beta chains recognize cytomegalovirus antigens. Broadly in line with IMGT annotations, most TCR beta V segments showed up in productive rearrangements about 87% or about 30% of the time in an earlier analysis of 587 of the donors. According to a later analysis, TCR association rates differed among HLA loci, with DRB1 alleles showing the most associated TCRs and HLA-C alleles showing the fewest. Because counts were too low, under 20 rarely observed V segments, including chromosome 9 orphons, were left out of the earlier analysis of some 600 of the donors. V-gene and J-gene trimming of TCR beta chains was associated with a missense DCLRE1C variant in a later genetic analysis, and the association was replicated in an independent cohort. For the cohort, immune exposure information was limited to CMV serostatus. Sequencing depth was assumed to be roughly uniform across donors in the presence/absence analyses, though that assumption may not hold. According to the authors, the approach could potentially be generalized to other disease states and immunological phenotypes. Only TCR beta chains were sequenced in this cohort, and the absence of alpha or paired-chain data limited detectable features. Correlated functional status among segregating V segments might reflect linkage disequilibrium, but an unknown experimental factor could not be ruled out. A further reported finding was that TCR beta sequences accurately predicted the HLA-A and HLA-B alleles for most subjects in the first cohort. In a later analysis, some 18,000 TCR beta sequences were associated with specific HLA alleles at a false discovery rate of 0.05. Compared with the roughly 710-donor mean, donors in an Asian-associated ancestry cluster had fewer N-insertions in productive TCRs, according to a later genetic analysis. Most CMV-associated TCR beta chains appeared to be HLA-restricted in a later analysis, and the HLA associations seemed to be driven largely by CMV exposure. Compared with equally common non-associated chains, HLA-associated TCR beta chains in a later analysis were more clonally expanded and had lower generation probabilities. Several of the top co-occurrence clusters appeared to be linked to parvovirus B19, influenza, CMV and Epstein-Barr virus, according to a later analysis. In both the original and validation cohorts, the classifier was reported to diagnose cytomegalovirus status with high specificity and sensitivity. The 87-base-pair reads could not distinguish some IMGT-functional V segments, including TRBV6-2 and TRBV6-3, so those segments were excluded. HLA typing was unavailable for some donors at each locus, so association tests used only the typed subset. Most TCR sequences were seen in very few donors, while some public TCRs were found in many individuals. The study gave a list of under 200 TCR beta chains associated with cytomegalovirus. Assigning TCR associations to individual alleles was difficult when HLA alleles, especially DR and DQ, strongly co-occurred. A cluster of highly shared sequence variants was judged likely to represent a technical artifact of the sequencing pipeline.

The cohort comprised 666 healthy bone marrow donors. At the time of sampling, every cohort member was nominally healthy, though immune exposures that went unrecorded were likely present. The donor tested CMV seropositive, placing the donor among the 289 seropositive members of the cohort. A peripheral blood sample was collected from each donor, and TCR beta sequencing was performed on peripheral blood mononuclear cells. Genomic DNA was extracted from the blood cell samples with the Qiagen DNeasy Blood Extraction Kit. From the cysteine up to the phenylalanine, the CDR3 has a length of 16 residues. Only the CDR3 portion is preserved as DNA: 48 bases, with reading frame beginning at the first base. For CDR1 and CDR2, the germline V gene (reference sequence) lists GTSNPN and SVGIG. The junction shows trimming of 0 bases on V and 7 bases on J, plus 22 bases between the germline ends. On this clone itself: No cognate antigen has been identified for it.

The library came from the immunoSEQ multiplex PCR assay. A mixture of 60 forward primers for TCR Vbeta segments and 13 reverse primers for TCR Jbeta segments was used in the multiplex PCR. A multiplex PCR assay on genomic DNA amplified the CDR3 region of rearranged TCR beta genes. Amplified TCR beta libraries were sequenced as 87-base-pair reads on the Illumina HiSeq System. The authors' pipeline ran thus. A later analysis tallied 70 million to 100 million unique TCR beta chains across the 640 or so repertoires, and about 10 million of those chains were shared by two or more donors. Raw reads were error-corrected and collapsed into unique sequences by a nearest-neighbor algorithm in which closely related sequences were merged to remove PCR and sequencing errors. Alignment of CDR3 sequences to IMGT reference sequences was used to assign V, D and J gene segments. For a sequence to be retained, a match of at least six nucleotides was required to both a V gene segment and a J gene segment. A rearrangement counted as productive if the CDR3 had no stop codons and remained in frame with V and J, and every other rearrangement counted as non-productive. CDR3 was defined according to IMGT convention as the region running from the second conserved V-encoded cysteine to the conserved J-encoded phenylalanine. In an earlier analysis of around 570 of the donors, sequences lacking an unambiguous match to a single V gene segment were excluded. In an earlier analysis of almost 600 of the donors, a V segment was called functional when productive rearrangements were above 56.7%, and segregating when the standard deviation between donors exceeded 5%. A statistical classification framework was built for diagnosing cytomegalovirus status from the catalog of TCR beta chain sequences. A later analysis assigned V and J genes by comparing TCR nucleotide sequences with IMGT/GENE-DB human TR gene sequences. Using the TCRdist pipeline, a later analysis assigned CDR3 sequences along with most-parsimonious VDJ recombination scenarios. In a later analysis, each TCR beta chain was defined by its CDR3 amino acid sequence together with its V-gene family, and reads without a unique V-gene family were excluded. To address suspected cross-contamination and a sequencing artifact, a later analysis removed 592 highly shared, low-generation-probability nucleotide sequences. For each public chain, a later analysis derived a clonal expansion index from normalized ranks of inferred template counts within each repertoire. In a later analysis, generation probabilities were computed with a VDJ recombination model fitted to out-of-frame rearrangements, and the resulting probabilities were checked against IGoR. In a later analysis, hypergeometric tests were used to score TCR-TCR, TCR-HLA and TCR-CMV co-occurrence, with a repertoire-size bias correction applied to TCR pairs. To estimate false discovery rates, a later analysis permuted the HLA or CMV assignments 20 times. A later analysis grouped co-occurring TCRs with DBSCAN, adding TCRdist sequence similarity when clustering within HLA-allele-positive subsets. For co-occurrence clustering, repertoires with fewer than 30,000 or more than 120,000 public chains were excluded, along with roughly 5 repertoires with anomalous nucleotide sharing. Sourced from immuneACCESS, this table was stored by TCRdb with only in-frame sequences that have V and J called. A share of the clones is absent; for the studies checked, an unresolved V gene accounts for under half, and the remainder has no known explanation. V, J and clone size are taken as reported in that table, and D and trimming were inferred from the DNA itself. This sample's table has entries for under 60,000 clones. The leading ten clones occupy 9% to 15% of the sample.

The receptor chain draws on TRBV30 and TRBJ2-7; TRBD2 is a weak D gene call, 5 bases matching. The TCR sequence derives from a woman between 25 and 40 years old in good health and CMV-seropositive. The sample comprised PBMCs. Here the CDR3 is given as CAWSVPANLYGEEQYF. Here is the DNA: TGTGCCTGGAGTGTTCCGGCGAACCTTTACGGGGAAGAGCAGTACTTC. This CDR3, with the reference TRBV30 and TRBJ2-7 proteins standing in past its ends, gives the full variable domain SQTIHQWPATLVQPVGSPLSLECTVEGTSNPNLYWYRQAAGRGLQLLFYSVGIGQISSEVPQNLSASRPQDRQFILSSKKLLLSDSGFYLCAWSVPANLYGEEQYFGPGTRLTVT.